The 26 T cell receptor beta chains listed next were all sequenced from one sample in a study of beta chain features in type 1 diabetes. The study's findings and limits: When Type 1 diabetes patients were examined, their TCRB CDR3s proved moderately but significantly shorter in all four CD4+ subsets.

The antigens of these receptors remain unknown. Expressed TCRB transcripts were sequenced because the entire RNA isolate underwent reverse transcription. Sequencing used immunoSEQ multiplex PCR; TCRdb keeps in-frame clones, though not all of them. In the table there are approximately 150,000 clones, 10% to 15% of which are singletons. The material sequenced was central memory CD4+ T cells from blood. These receptors all come from a man younger than 35 with type 1 diabetes.

This clone was seen more than once but under ten times. The chain combines TRBV29-1 with TRBJ2-2, with 8 bases identical to TRBD1. J lost 1 base, V lost 4 bases, and 5 bases had no gene match. The CDR3 spans 15 residues. Germline V lookup: CDR1 SQVTM, CDR2 ANQGSEA. CDR3 DNA sequence: TGCAGCGTTGGGAGACAGGGGAGGAACACCGGGGAGCTGTTTTTT. It encodes CSVGRQGRNTGELFF.

This clone has just a few counts. The rearrangement links TRBV6-5 to TRBJ2-7; 7 nucleotides line up with TRBD2. The length of the CDR3 is 14 residues. Losses at the gene ends were 6 bases for V and 1 base for J; bases not matched to a gene: 6. Germline assignment: CDR1 MNHEY and CDR2 SVGAGI. Here the CDR3 reads CASSPGLQSYEQYF. CDR3 in DNA: TGTGCCAGCAGCCCGGGACTACAATCCTACGAGCAGTACTTC.

The chain combines TRBV10-3 with TRBJ1-1; D is possibly TRBD1 (5 bases). This CDR3 is 12 amino acids long. Germline CDR1 is ENHRY and CDR2 is SYGVKD. Trimming took off 7 bases at V and 1 base at J, with 7 bases between the two ends. CDR3 coding DNA: TGTGCCATCACCGGACAGAACACTGAAGCTTTCTTT. This gives the protein CAITGQNTEAFF.

This rearrangement joins TRBV30 to TRBJ2-1; D is perhaps TRBD1 (5 bases). The CDR3 loop spans 13 amino acids. Trimming pared 7 bases from V and 2 bases from J, leaving 12 bases between. Germline V CDR1 and CDR2: GTSNPN, SVGIG (reference sequence). The CDR3 DNA reads TGTGCCTTAGAAGGGGTAACCTACAATGAGCAGTTCTTC. It translates to CALEGVTYNEQFF.

This clone was seen more than once but under ten times. The chain couples TRBV30 to TRBJ1-5; 8 nucleotides match TRBD1. Germline assignment: CDR1 GTSNPN and CDR2 SVGIG (reference sequence). The CDR3 totals 13 residues. Germline trimming cut 3 bases from V and 6 bases from J; bases unmatched to any gene: 4. CDR3 sequence reads: CAWRDRVGQPQHF. Here the CDR3 DNA reads TGTGCCTGGAGGGACAGGGTCGGTCAGCCCCAGCATTTT.

This clone has only a few counts. The gene calls are TRBV7-3 and TRBJ2-1; D ambiguous. CDR1 SGHTA and CDR2 FQGTGA come from the germline V gene. The CDR3 sequence is 16 residues long. V lost 6 bases to trimming and J lost 0 bases, with 15 bases between them. The CDR3 DNA reads TGTGCCAGCAGTCTCCGGTGGGCCAGCTCCTACAATGAGCAGTTCTTC. Translated: CASSLRWASSYNEQFF. The entire variable domain, with the rest obtained from reference TRBV7-3 and TRBJ2-1, is as follows: GAGVSQTPSNKVTEKGKYVELRCDPISGHTALYWYRQSLGQGPEFLIYFQGTGAADDSGLPNDRFFAVRPEGSVSTLKIQRTERGDSAVYLCASSLRWASSYNEQFFGPGTRLTVL.

The V call is TRBV18, the J call TRBJ1-2; TRBD1 is a possible D gene (6 bases). Trimming took 3 bases from V and 5 from J, leaving 10 bases between them. The CDR3 covers 13 residues. The germline CDR1 and CDR2 sequences are KGHSH and LQKENI. CDR3 sequence: CASSPGTPYGYTF. CDR3 sequence (DNA): TGTGCCAGCTCACCCGGGACACCTTATGGCTACACCTTC.

The chain recombines TRBV5-1 with TRBJ1-4; D is uncertain. The CDR3 consists of 14 residues. Germline CDR1 and CDR2: SGHRS and YFSETQ. With 4 bases removed from V and 7 bases from J, the gap between germline ends came to 14 bases. The CDR3 reads CASSPLTGSEKLFF. The CDR3 region has the DNA TGCGCCAGCAGCCCGTTAACCGGAAGTGAAAAACTGTTTTTT.

The CDR3 DNA reads as TGCGCCAGCAGCTTGGGTTCGTACAATGAGCAGTTCTTC. Translating it yields CASSLGSYNEQFF. The V call is TRBV5-1, the J call TRBJ2-1, with D uncertain. The germline V gene has CDR1 SGHRS and CDR2 YFSETQ. The CDR3 has 13 residues. Between the trimmed V and J ends, which lost 0 bases and 4 bases, there was a span of 5 bases.

The chain employs TRBV30 and TRBJ1-2, with D possibly TRBD1 on 5 matching bases. The CDR3 sequence is 13 residues long. With 0 bases removed from V and 8 bases from J, the gap between germline ends came to 13 bases. Germline assignment: CDR1 GTSNPN and CDR2 SVGIG (reference sequence). CDR3 coding DNA: TGTGCCTGGAGTGTTAGGACAACCCTCGGCTACACCTTC. The encoded protein is CAWSVRTTLGYTF.

This clone was detected only a few times. V and J are TRBV13 and TRBJ2-3; D is possibly TRBD1 or TRBD2 (6 bases each). Trimming stripped 6 bases from V and 4 bases from J, with 20 bases between. Germline values: CDR1 PRHDT, CDR2 FYEKMQ (reference sequence). The CDR3 has 16 amino acids. The CDR3 loop is CASSLDGGGKPDTQYF. CDR3 coding DNA: TGTGCCAGCAGTCTGGACGGGGGCGGGAAGCCAGATACGCAGTATTTT.

The chain couples TRBV9 to TRBJ2-5; TRBD1 matches 8 bases. The CDR3 covers 15 residues. V gave up 4 bases and J gave up 5 bases; unmatched junction bases: 10. Looked up from germline, CDR1 is SGDLS and CDR2 is YYNGEE. Written as DNA, the CDR3 is TGTGCCAGCAGCACAGCCGGACAGGGTGCGGAGACCCAGTACTTC. Protein sequence: CASSTAGQGAETQYF.

This clone was found a few times. At the DNA level, this CDR3 is encoded by other sequences in the same sample as well. This chain's CDR3 is CAWSVGSNQPQHF. The CDR3 DNA follows: TGTGCCTGGAGTGTCGGGAGCAATCAGCCCCAGCATTTT. The genes are TRBV30 and TRBJ1-5; D is unclear. V was clipped by 0 bases and J by 1 base, with 4 bases between them. The germline V gene encodes CDR1 GTSNPN and CDR2 SVGIG (reference sequence). The CDR3 covers 13 residues. The whole variable domain, filled in from reference TRBV30 and TRBJ1-5, reads SQTIHQWPATLVQPVGSPLSLECTVEGTSNPNLYWYRQAAGRGLQLLFYSVGIGQISSEVPQNLSASRPQDRQFILSSKKLLLSDSGFYLCAWSVGSNQPQHFGDGTRLSIL.

The chain recombines TRBV6-6 with TRBJ2-5; possible D gene TRBD1, 6 bases. CDR1 and CDR2 from the germline V gene are MNHNY and SVGAGI (reference sequence). V lost 5 bases and J lost 4, with 8 bases in between. This CDR3 comprises 12 residues. CDR3 sequence reads: CASSPGAETQYF. The CDR3 DNA is TGTGCCAGCAGTCCAGGGGCAGAGACCCAGTACTTC.

This clone appeared many times. The chain recombines TRBV15 with TRBJ2-1; a weak D match, TRBD2 (5 bases). The germline V gene encodes CDR1 LNHNV and CDR2 YYDKDF (reference sequence). The CDR3 spans 15 residues. V was pared by 3 bases and J by 0 bases, with 9 bases between. The CDR3 loop is CATSRGESSYNEQFF. CDR3 coding DNA: TGTGCCACCAGCAGGGGAGAGAGCTCCTACAATGAGCAGTTCTTC.

This clone occurred a few times. The J gene is TRBJ2-3, the V gene TRBV11-2; 8 bases line up with TRBD2. Germline V lookup: CDR1 SGHAT, CDR2 FQNNGV. Losses at the gene ends were 0 bases for V and 7 bases for J; bases not matched to a gene: 6. This CDR3 contains 15 residues. CDR3 in DNA: TGTGCCAGCAGCTTAGAACAGCGGGGGCGGTATACGCAGTATTTT. The encoded protein is CASSLEQRGRYTQYF.

This clone was seen a few times. The chain links TRBV11-2 to TRBJ2-1; possible D gene TRBD1, 5 bases. From germline, CDR1 is SGHAT and CDR2 FQNNGV. The CDR3 covers 14 residues. V lost 7 bases and J 0 bases, leaving 10 bases between the germline ends. The CDR3 DNA sequence: TGTGCCAGCATCAGGGAAAGCTCCTACAATGAGCAGTTCTTC. Translating it yields CASIRESSYNEQFF.

Worth noting for this clone: Within the sample, other DNA sequences also encode this same CDR3. The chain couples TRBV29-1 to TRBJ2-5, with TRBD2 matching 7 bases. CDR1 and CDR2 (germline): SQVTM, ANQGSEA. The CDR3 runs to 14 residues. The junction had 9 bases not matched to a gene; V was cut back by 3 bases and J by 5 bases. The CDR3 protein is CSVDQAFGGETQYF. As DNA, the CDR3 is TGCAGCGTTGACCAGGCGTTCGGGGGGGAGACCCAGTACTTC.

The sample holds a few counts of this clone. The rearrangement links TRBV5-1 to TRBJ2-2, with 7 bases fitting TRBD1. Germline CDR1 and CDR2: SGHRS and YFSETQ. This CDR3 has 16 amino acids. V shed 2 bases and J 5 bases; nucleotides not matched to a gene: 9. CDR3 sequence (DNA): TGCGCCAGCAGCTTAACAGGGGCATTAGAGACCGGGGAGCTGTTTTTT. Translation: CASSLTGALETGELFF.

Only a few counts were recorded for this clone. The gene calls are TRBV4-1 and TRBJ2-5; D ambiguous. CDR1 and CDR2 from the germline V gene are MGHRA and YSYEKL. V was clipped by 1 base and J by 1 base, with 16 bases between them. The CDR3 loop spans 17 amino acids. The CDR3: CASSQVGVGPFQETQYF. The CDR3 DNA is TGCGCCAGCAGCCAAGTTGGGGTAGGACCTTTCCAAGAGACCCAGTACTTC.

V usage is TRBV2 and J usage is TRBJ1-1; maybe TRBD1 (6 bases). V lost 5 bases and J 6 bases, leaving 10 bases between the germline ends. Germline values: CDR1 SNHLY, CDR2 FYNNEI. The CDR3 covers 12 residues. In DNA, the CDR3 is TGTGCCAGCAGTTCACAGGGAGCTGAAGCTTTCTTT. It yields the protein CASSSQGAEAFF.

This chain links TRBV19 with TRBJ2-3; 12 nucleotides agree with TRBD2. CDR1 and CDR2 from the germline V gene are LNHDA and SQIVND (reference sequence). There are 16 residues in the CDR3. With 10 bases clipped from V and 1 base from J, the junction kept 9 bases outside the gene matches. The CDR3 reads CATRTSGVWGTDTQYF. The DNA of the CDR3 is TGTGCCACGCGGACTAGCGGGGTTTGGGGCACAGATACGCAGTATTTT.

The J gene is TRBJ1-2, the V gene TRBV5-4; tentatively, D is TRBD1 (5 bases). Germline-derived CDR1 and CDR2 are SGHNT and YYREEE (reference sequence). Trimming left V 2 bases short and J 8 bases short, with 19 bases between. The CDR3 sequence is 15 residues long. CDR3 sequence (DNA): TGTGCCAGCAGCTTCCCGGGACCTCGGAAGGAAGGCTACACCTTC. Translation: CASSFPGPRKEGYTF.

This clone was counted many times. The chain recombines TRBV10-2 with TRBJ1-1; D is ambiguous. This CDR3 is built from 11 residues. The V gene's germline CDR1 is WSHSY and CDR2 SAAADI. Trimming took 8 bases from V and 2 from J, leaving 6 bases between them. CDR3 region: CASGQNTEAFF. In nucleotides, the CDR3 is TGCGCCAGCGGCCAAAACACTGAAGCTTTCTTT.

The chain employs TRBV6-1 and TRBJ2-1; TRBD2 matches 7 bases. With V trimmed by 10 bases and J by 9 bases, 15 bases remained unmatched. CDR1 and CDR2 (germline): MNHNS, SASEGT. The CDR3 contains 14 residues. The CDR3 loop is CATREAGPSPEQFF. DNA for the CDR3: TGTGCCACCCGGGAAGCGGGACCGAGCCCTGAGCAGTTCTTC.

This rearrangement joins TRBV2 to TRBJ2-7; possibly TRBD1 for D (6 bases). This CDR3 comprises 15 residues. V was cut by 1 base and J by 5 bases, with 15 bases left in between. Germline CDR1 reads SNHLY; CDR2 reads FYNNEI. The chain's CDR3 is CASSEGGQAQDEQYF. The CDR3 nucleotides are TGTGCCAGCAGTGAAGGGGGGCAGGCTCAGGACGAGCAGTACTTC.